This is a list of T cell receptor beta chains from one sample in a study of blood T cells in healthy people across ages. TCRdb called the 5' RACE reads again in MiXCR, with one record for every CDR3 protein. Among about 580,000 distinct CDR3 sequences listed, less than 60% were seen once. Sequencing was carried out using blood. These receptor sequences come from a man older than 75 in good health. Both conserved end residues are part of each CDR3. Each record gives: V gene, D gene, clone size, J gene, CDR3 DNA, CDR3 protein. D genes are given only for firm matches. Some rows mark clone size as missing; the rest say once, few, many or name a class of expanded clone.

v_gene: TRBV20-1
d_gene: TRBD1
abundance: NA
j_gene: TRBJ2-1
CDR3nt: TGCAGTGCTAGAGATTCCCGGACAGGACTCAATGAGCAGTTCTTC
CDR3aa: CSARDSRTGLNEQFF

v_gene: TRBV6-6
d_gene: NA
abundance: many
j_gene: TRBJ2-7
CDR3nt: TGTGCCAGCAGTGACACACTGGGGTACGAGCAGTACTTC
CDR3aa: CASSDTLGYEQYF

v_gene: TRBV18
d_gene: NA
abundance: NA
j_gene: TRBJ1-4
CDR3nt: TGTGCCAGCTCACCACAGGTGAATGAAAAACTGTTTTTT
CDR3aa: CASSPQVNEKLFF

v_gene: TRBV12-3/TRBV12-4
d_gene: TRBD1
abundance: NA
j_gene: TRBJ1-2
CDR3nt: TGTGCCAGCAGAAGCACAGGGGGCTATGGCTACACCTTC
CDR3aa: CASRSTGGYGYTF

v_gene: TRBV7-2
d_gene: NA
abundance: NA
j_gene: TRBJ2-6
CDR3nt: TGTGCCAGCAGCTTAGGTCTGGGGTACGCTCTCTCTGGGGCCAACGTCCTGACTTTC
CDR3aa: CASSLGLGYALSGANVLTF

v_gene: TRBV10-3
d_gene: TRBD1
abundance: NA
j_gene: TRBJ2-3
CDR3nt: TGTGCCATCAGTGAGTACAGGACAGGGGGCACAGATACGCAGTATTTT
CDR3aa: CAISEYRTGGTDTQYF

v_gene: TRBV20-1
d_gene: TRBD1
abundance: NA
j_gene: TRBJ1-1
CDR3nt: TGCAGTGCTAAACCGGGACAGGGAGGGACTGAAGCTTTCTTT
CDR3aa: CSAKPGQGGTEAFF

v_gene: TRBV27
d_gene: NA
abundance: few
j_gene: TRBJ1-5
CDR3nt: TGTGCCAGCAGTATCCTTGGGGGGCAGCCCCAGCATTTT
CDR3aa: CASSILGGQPQHF

v_gene: TRBV27
d_gene: NA
abundance: few
j_gene: TRBJ1-2
CDR3nt: TGTGCCAGCAGTTTTCGAGAAGGGGATGGCTACACCTTC
CDR3aa: CASSFREGDGYTF

v_gene: TRBV20-1
d_gene: TRBD2
abundance: NA
j_gene: TRBJ2-1
CDR3nt: TGCAGTGCTAGTAACCCTAGCGGCCTCAATGAGCAGTTCTTC
CDR3aa: CSASNPSGLNEQFF

v_gene: TRBV7-9
d_gene: NA
abundance: NA
j_gene: TRBJ2-3
CDR3nt: TGTGCCAGCCGTAGGACAGCTAGCACAGATACGCAGTATTTT
CDR3aa: CASRRTASTDTQYF

v_gene: TRBV11-2
d_gene: NA
abundance: NA
j_gene: TRBJ2-3
CDR3nt: TGTGCCAGCAGCGCCCGAGGGGTGACTAGCACAGATACGCAGTATTTT
CDR3aa: CASSARGVTSTDTQYF

v_gene: TRBV7-2
d_gene: TRBD1
abundance: NA
j_gene: TRBJ2-5
CDR3nt: TGTGCCAGCAGCTTAGCGCTTAGCAGGGGGCGCGAGGCCCAGTACTTC
CDR3aa: CASSLALSRGREAQYF